A single sample is the source of the 20 T cell receptor beta chains below, sequenced in a study of CD8 T cells in Susac syndrome. Random hexamers were used to reverse transcribe 0.5 to 1 ug of RNA. TCRdb used MiXCR to reprocess the immunoSEQ multiplex PCR reads, holding one entry per CDR3 protein. The sample includes about 120,000 distinct CDR3 sequences, just under 95% of them seen just once. Material for sequencing was CD8+ T cells from PBMCs. These receptors came from a human donor with Susac syndrome.

This clonotype showed up just once. The V gene is TRBV12-3 or TRBV12-4, the J gene TRBJ1-2; D gene unclear. The CDR3 loop spans 13 amino acids. V was cut by 5 bases and J by 5 bases, with 12 bases left in between. CDR3 in amino acids: CASSQWEEYGYTF. CDR3 bases: TGTGCCAGCAGTCAATGGGAGGAATATGGCTACACCTTC.

The V gene is TRBV5-6, the J gene TRBJ2-2, with TRBD1 identical over 8 bases. This CDR3 has 16 residues. With 2 bases clipped from V and 1 base from J, the junction kept 4 bases outside the gene matches. Germline V gene lookup returns CDR1 SGHDT and CDR2 YYEEEE. The CDR3 loop reads CASSFTGTGNTGELFF. In DNA form, the CDR3 reads TGTGCCAGCAGCTTTACCGGGACAGGGAACACCGGGGAGCTGTTTTTT.

The chain joins TRBV27 to TRBJ1-1; D unclear. CDR1 is MNHEY and CDR2 is SMNVEV in the germline V gene (reference sequence). The CDR3 has 12 residues. V was trimmed by 1 base and J by 8 bases, leaving 8 bases between them. The CDR3 region is CASSLWGKEAFF. DNA of the CDR3: TGTGCCAGCAGTTTATGGGGTAAGGAAGCTTTCTTT.

The genes are TRBV13 and TRBJ2-1, with 12 bases identical to TRBD1. With 2 bases clipped from V and 5 bases from J, the junction kept 4 bases outside the gene matches. The CDR3 sequence is 16 residues long. The germline gives CDR1 PRHDT, CDR2 FYEKMQ (reference sequence). In nucleotides, the CDR3 is TGTGCCAGCAGCTTACCGGGACAGGGGGCCCACAATGAGCAGTTCTTC. Protein sequence: CASSLPGQGAHNEQFF.

The chain carries TRBV7-9 and TRBJ1-4; no firm D call. V shed 6 bases and J shed 5 bases, with 19 bases lying between them. This CDR3 region has 16 residues. Per the germline V gene, CDR1 is SEHNR and CDR2 is FQNEAQ (reference sequence). Here the CDR3 reads CASSPPTRGANEKLFF. The CDR3 coding sequence is TGTGCCAGCAGTCCCCCAACGAGAGGCGCCAATGAAAAACTGTTTTTT. Full variable domain (rest looked up from reference TRBV7-9 and TRBJ1-4): DTGVSQNPRHKITKRGQNVTFRCDPISEHNRLYWYRQTLGQGPEFLTYFQNEAQLEKSRLLSDRFSAERPKGSFSTLEIQRTEQGDSAMYLCASSPPTRGANEKLFFGSGTQLSVL.

This rearrangement joins TRBV25-1 to TRBJ2-7; 8 bases align to TRBD2. Germline V gene data show CDR1 as MGHDK and CDR2 as SYGVNS. Losses at the gene ends were 1 base for V and 4 bases for J; bases not matched to a gene: 6. This CDR3 is built from 15 residues. The CDR3 is CASSESPGGRYEQYF. The CDR3, as DNA: TGTGCCAGCAGTGAATCGCCGGGGGGGAGGTACGAGCAGTACTTC.

The chain couples TRBV7-9 to TRBJ2-2, with 7 bases identical to TRBD1. J lost 3 bases, V lost 4 bases, and 5 bases had no gene match. The CDR3 loop spans 15 amino acids. The germline CDR1 and CDR2 sequences are SEHNR and FQNEAQ (reference sequence). The CDR3 DNA is TGTGCCAGCAGCTCAGGGGACAGCTACACCGGGGAGCTGTTTTTT. It codes for CASSSGDSYTGELFF.

The chain links TRBV30 to TRBJ1-1, with D possibly being TRBD1 (6 bases). Germline V CDR1 and CDR2: GTSNPN, SVGIG (reference sequence). The CDR3 sequence is 13 residues long. V gave up 6 bases and J gave up 2 bases, with 13 bases separating them. CDR3 sequence: CACTGRGNTEAFF. The CDR3 nucleotides read TGTGCCTGCACCGGCAGGGGAAACACTGAAGCTTTCTTT.

This chain links TRBV4-3 with TRBJ2-5; D perhaps matches TRBD2 (5 bases). Germline loops: CDR1 LGHNA, CDR2 YSLEER. V lost 0 bases to trimming and J lost 5 bases, with 13 bases between them. This CDR3 is built from 15 residues. The DNA for the CDR3 is TGCGCCAGCAGCCAAGAGGAATACCCGGGGGAGACCCAGTACTTC. This sequence encodes CASSQEEYPGETQYF.

The sample holds a few counts of this clonotype. V is TRBV18 and J is TRBJ2-7; no definite D call. From germline, CDR1 is KGHSH and CDR2 LQKENI. Trimming pared 0 bases from V and 0 bases from J, leaving 6 bases between. This CDR3 has 14 amino acids. The DNA for the CDR3 is TGTGCCAGCTCACCACCGGGATTCTCCTACGAGCAGTACTTC. This gives the protein CASSPPGFSYEQYF. Drawing the rest from reference TRBV18 and TRBJ2-7, the complete variable domain is NAGVMQNPRHLVRRRGQEARLRCSPMKGHSHVYWYRQLPEEGLKFMVYLQKENIIDESGMPKERFSAEFPKEGPSILRIQQVVRGDSAAYFCASSPPGFSYEQYFGPGTRLTVT.

The chain recombines TRBV5-1 with TRBJ1-1; D is possibly TRBD1 (5 bases). The ends were cut back, 0 bases at V and 1 base at J, with 7 bases in the middle. Germline V CDR1 and CDR2: SGHRS, YFSETQ. This CDR3 comprises 14 residues. CDR3 in DNA: TGCGCCAGCAGCTTGGCCGGGGGGAACACTGAAGCTTTCTTT. It translates to CASSLAGGNTEAFF.

V and J are TRBV28 and TRBJ2-7, with TRBD2 as a possible D gene (5 bases). V lost 5 bases and J lost 2, with 22 bases in between. Germline CDR1 MDHEN, CDR2 SYDVKM. This CDR3 comprises 17 residues. The DNA for the CDR3 is TGTGCCAGCAGTCCCTCGGATGGACTGTTTATGACCTACGAGCAGTACTTC. Protein: CASSPSDGLFMTYEQYF. Full variable domain (outside the CDR3, taken from reference TRBV28 and TRBJ2-7): DVKVTQSSRYLVKRTGEKVFLECVQDMDHENMFWYRQDPGLGLRLIYFSYDVKMKEKGDIPEGYSVSREKKERFSLILESASTNQTSMYLCASSPSDGLFMTYEQYFGPGTRLTVT.

The chain combines TRBV20-1 with TRBJ2-5, with TRBD2 identical over 9 bases. In germline, CDR1 is DFQATT, CDR2 SNEGSKA (reference sequence). Losses at the gene ends were 3 bases for V and 0 bases for J; bases not matched to a gene: 8. The CDR3 length is 16 residues. The CDR3 DNA follows: TGCAGTGCTAGGGGATTAGCGGGAGTTAACCAAGAGACCCAGTACTTC. As protein: CSARGLAGVNQETQYF.

V and J are TRBV30 and TRBJ1-1; no definite D call. Trimming shortened V by 0 bases and J by 6 bases, and 5 bases separated the two germline ends. The germline V gene has CDR1 GTSNPN and CDR2 SVGIG (reference sequence). The CDR3 consists of 11 residues. CDR3 residues: CAWSVGSEAFF. CDR3 nucleotides: TGTGCCTGGAGTGTCGGGTCTGAAGCTTTCTTT.

J is TRBJ2-2 and V is TRBV15; tentatively, D is TRBD2 (6 bases). The CDR3 totals 16 residues. Germline V gene lookup returns CDR1 LNHNV and CDR2 YYDKDF (reference sequence). V lost 1 base to trimming and J lost 4 bases, with 13 bases between them. The CDR3, as DNA: TGTGCCACCAGCAGAGGCGGGGATTATCGCACCGGGGAGCTGTTTTTT. Translated: CATSRGGDYRTGELFF.

The J gene is TRBJ1-4, the V gene TRBV2; D is perhaps TRBD1 (5 bases). This CDR3 has 14 amino acids. Germline V CDR1 and CDR2: SNHLY, FYNNEI. V was shortened by 3 bases and J by 8 bases, with 13 bases between the two germline ends. The CDR3 nucleotides read TGTGCCAGCAGTGATAGGACCGAGGGGGAAAAACTGTTTTTT. It codes for CASSDRTEGEKLFF. The complete variable domain, with remaining parts taken from reference TRBV2 and TRBJ1-4, reads EPEVTQTPSHQVTQMGQEVILRCVPISNHLYFYWYRQILGQKVEFLVSFYNNEISEKSEIFDDQFSVERPDGSNFTLKIRSTKLEDSAMYFCASSDRTEGEKLFFGSGTQLSVL.

V usage is TRBV4-1 and J usage is TRBJ1-1, with no clear D. V lost 0 bases and J 5 bases, leaving 7 bases between the germline ends. The CDR3 totals 13 residues. Germline loops: CDR1 MGHRA, CDR2 YSYEKL. The CDR3 DNA reads as TGCGCCAGCAGCCAAGATGGAGGGACTGAAGCTTTCTTT. It yields the protein CASSQDGGTEAFF.

The chain joins TRBV18 to TRBJ1-5, with D hard to call. V shed 6 bases and J shed 2 bases, with 8 bases lying between them. CDR3 size: 13 residues. CDR1 and CDR2 (germline): KGHSH, LQKENI. For the CDR3, the DNA is TGTGCCAGCTCCTCCATTGGCAATCAGCCCCAGCATTTT. It specifies CASSSIGNQPQHF.

The J gene is TRBJ2-2, the V gene TRBV3-1, with D possibly being TRBD1 or TRBD2 (5 bases each). CDR1 is LGHDT, CDR2 YNNKEL, per germline (reference sequence). V lost 6 bases and J lost 4, with 18 bases in between. The length of the CDR3 is 16 residues. The CDR3, as DNA: TGTGCCAGCAGTGTGACTAAGTTTGGGGGCACCGGGGAGCTGTTTTTT. It is translated as CASSVTKFGGTGELFF.

This chain joins TRBV7-2 and TRBJ2-3; 9 nucleotides agree with TRBD2. Germline V CDR1 and CDR2: SGHTA, FQGNSA. This CDR3 spans 15 amino acids. After removal of 4 bases from V and 4 bases from J, the junction contained 6 bases not matched to a gene. In nucleotides, the CDR3 is TGTGCCAGCAGCTATAGCGGGAGTGGTCCAGATACGCAGTATTTT. The encoded protein is CASSYSGSGPDTQYF.